Listed below are T cell receptor beta chains from one sample, sequenced in a study of shared clonotypes between healthy human individuals. The protocol was immunoSEQ multiplex PCR, while the TCRdb copy is restricted to in-frame clones and leaves out a portion. The table has about 2 million clones, roughly 94% seen once. The sequencing input was naive CD8+ T cells sorted from blood. These receptors were obtained from a man younger than 35 in good health. CDR3s include the opening cysteine and the closing phenylalanine or tryptophan. A D gene is named only where the DNA matches it firmly. Rows give clone size only sometimes, using once, few, many, or a class for an expanded clone.

v_call	clone_size	j_call	d_call	cdr3_nt	cdr3_aa
TRBV7-3	.	TRBJ2-1	TRBD2	TGTGCCAGCAGCTTAATCCGGGGGGAGCATGAGCAGTTCTTC	CASSLIRGEHEQFF
TRBV6-1	.	TRBJ2-5	.	TGTGCCAGCAGTGAGTACATCAGCCAAGAGACCCAGTACTTC	CASSEYISQETQYF
TRBV2	.	TRBJ1-1	.	TGTGCCAGCAGTGCAGGCTGGAACACTGAAGCTTTCTTT	CASSAGWNTEAFF
TRBV19	.	TRBJ1-5	.	TGTGCCAGTAGTATAGGGGGGGCCTCTGGTCAGCCCCAGCATTTT	CASSIGGASGQPQHF
TRBV11-2	.	TRBJ2-2	TRBD1	TGTGCCAGCAGCTTCCAGGGGGACAGGGTAAACACCGGGGAGCTGTTTTTT	CASSFQGDRVNTGELFF
TRBV28	.	TRBJ1-1	.	TGTGCCAGCAGCCCAACAGGTCTCGGCACTGAAGCTTTCTTT	CASSPTGLGTEAFF
TRBV6-1	.	TRBJ1-6	.	TGTGCCAGCAGTGAAGAGGACAACCGCTCCTATAATTCACCCCTCCACTTT	CASSEEDNRSYNSPLHF
TRBV19	.	TRBJ1-1	.	TGTGCCAGTAGTATAGCGGGCGGACTAAACACTGAAGCTTTCTTT	CASSIAGGLNTEAFF
TRBV5-1	.	TRBJ2-7	.	TGCGCCAGCAGCTTGGAGGAGGGGTCTCCCTCCTACGAGCAGTACTTC	CASSLEEGSPSYEQYF
TRBV7-9	.	TRBJ2-5	TRBD1	TGTGCCAGCAGCTTAGCGTCAGGGGGACCGGGGGAGACCCAGTACTTC	CASSLASGGPGETQYF
TRBV29-1	.	TRBJ2-1	TRBD1	TGCAGCGTCCTCGACAGGGCCCCTGTCTTCTACAATGAGCAGTTCTTC	CSVLDRAPVFYNEQFF
TRBV9	.	TRBJ1-5	TRBD1	TGTGCCAGCAGCGTACGAAATGCCGGGACAGGGGGCGGGGGTCAGCCCCAGCATTTT	CASSVRNAGTGGGGQPQHF
TRBV2	.	TRBJ2-5	.	TGTGCCAGCACTGAGGGACGGTTCCAAGAGACCCAGTACTTC	CASTEGRFQETQYF
TRBV6-1	once	TRBJ1-3	.	TGTGCCAGCAGTGAAATCATCGGCCGTTACACCATATATTTT	CASSEIIGRYTIYF
TRBV6-6	.	TRBJ1-4	.	TGTGCCAGCAGTTACCCCCAGGGGTTGGAGGAAAAACTGTTTTTT	CASSYPQGLEEKLFF
TRBV2	.	TRBJ2-5	TRBD2	TGTGCCAGTACTACTAACGAGGGACTAGCGATGAGAGAGACCCAGTACTTC	CASTTNEGLAMRETQYF
TRBV6-5	.	TRBJ2-2	.	TGTGCCAGCAGCCCCTTTTACCCCACCGGGGAGCTGTTTTTT	CASSPFYPTGELFF
TRBV4-1	once	TRBJ1-2	.	TGCGCCAGCAGCCAAGCAAAGGAGGGTTCCGTCAACTATGGCTACACCTTC	CASSQAKEGSVNYGYTF
TRBV10-3	.	TRBJ2-7	.	TGTGCCATCAGTGAGCCCTACGCCCACTACGAGCAGTACTTC	CAISEPYAHYEQYF
TRBV7-9	.	TRBJ1-1	.	TGTGCCAGCAGCTGGGACGGGAGCACTGAAGCTTTCTTT	CASSWDGSTEAFF
TRBV19	once	TRBJ2-7	TRBD2	TGTGCCAGTAGTGGTCCAAGCGGGGCCGCCTACGAGCAGTACTTC	CASSGPSGAAYEQYF
TRBV6-5	.	TRBJ1-4	.	TGTGCCAGCAGTTTAGTTGGGACGGCCGGGGAAAAACTGTTTTTT	CASSLVGTAGEKLFF
TRBV7-9	.	TRBJ2-1	.	TGTGCCAGCAGCTTAAAAAGTGTCGGCGGGGACCCACTTCACAATGAGCAGTTCTTC	CASSLKSVGGDPLHNEQFF
TRBV30	once	TRBJ2-2	.	TGTGCCTGGAGTGTACTGGTCGGGGAGCTGTTTTTT	CAWSVLVGELFF
TRBV7-9	once	TRBJ1-1	.	TGTGCCAGCAGCTTAGTTTTAGGGGCCGACACTGAAGCTTTCTTT	CASSLVLGADTEAFF
TRBV6-5	.	TRBJ1-2	.	TGTGCCAGCAGTTATTCCAGTTTACAGGGCTACACCTTC	CASSYSSLQGYTF
TRBV27	.	TRBJ2-3	TRBD2	TGTGCCAGCAGTCCTAGCGGGCTGAACACAGATACGCAGTATTTT	CASSPSGLNTDTQYF
TRBV27	.	TRBJ1-1	.	TGTGCCAGCAGTTTACACGGGGCCACTGAAGCTTTCTTT	CASSLHGATEAFF
TRBV30	.	TRBJ2-2	.	TGTGCCTGGAGCTGGGTGGACACCGGGGAGCTGTTTTTT	CAWSWVDTGELFF
TRBV7-9	.	TRBJ2-7	.	TGTGCCAGCAGCTCCGACTCACCTTCCCTATTTACCTACGAGCAGTACTTC	CASSSDSPSLFTYEQYF
TRBV7-9	.	TRBJ2-7	.	TGTGCCAGCAGCTTAGAGATACTACAGGGAATCTCCTACGAGCAGTACTTC	CASSLEILQGISYEQYF
TRBV5-6	.	TRBJ1-1	.	TGTGCCAGCAGCTCACAGATGAGCAAGCCCGAAGCTTTCTTT	CASSSQMSKPEAFF
TRBV30	.	TRBJ1-3	TRBD1	TGTGCCGGACTGGGAACGGGAGGGGGCGCGTCTGGAAACACCATATATTTT	CAGLGTGGGASGNTIYF
TRBV7-2	once	TRBJ2-7	.	TGTGCCAGCAGCTTAGGGGCGGCTACCTACGAGCAGTACTTC	CASSLGAATYEQYF
TRBV19	.	TRBJ2-2	.	TGTGCCAGTAGTCGGTTGGACAGTCACACCGGGGAGCTGTTTTTT	CASSRLDSHTGELFF
TRBV13	few	TRBJ2-7	.	TGTGCCAGCAGCCCCACAGGGTCGGTCTACGAGCAGTACTTC	CASSPTGSVYEQYF
TRBV4-1	.	TRBJ2-1	TRBD2	TGCGCCAGCAGCCAAGAGTCGGGGGGGCAAAATGAGCAGTTCTTC	CASSQESGGQNEQFF
TRBV9	.	TRBJ2-5	.	TGTGCCAGCAGCGTAGAGACGGGACCAGAGACCCAGTACTTC	CASSVETGPETQYF
TRBV9	.	TRBJ2-1	.	TGTGCCAGCAGCGACCCTGTCGGGGCGAATGAGCAGTTCTTC	CASSDPVGANEQFF
TRBV19	.	TRBJ2-7	.	TGTGCCAGTAGTAACAGGACAGCCTACGAGCAGTACTTC	CASSNRTAYEQYF
TRBV27	.	TRBJ1-1	.	TGTGCCAGCAGTCCGGGGGGGGTTCTCGGAGCTTTCTTT	CASSPGGVLGAFF
TRBV7-9	.	TRBJ2-5	TRBD1	TGTGCCAGCAGCTTCCCTCGGACAGGGGATGAGACCCAGTACTTC	CASSFPRTGDETQYF
TRBV27	once	TRBJ2-1	.	TGTGCCAGCAGTTCCCCCGACAATGAGCAGTTCTTC	CASSSPDNEQFF
TRBV5-1	.	TRBJ2-7	TRBD1	TGCGCCAGCAGCTTGGCCGGGACAGGGAGATACGAGCAGTACTTC	CASSLAGTGRYEQYF
TRBV6-1	.	TRBJ2-7	.	TGTGCCAGCAGTGAGTATCGGCCCTACTACGAGCAGTACTTC	CASSEYRPYYEQYF
TRBV4-1	.	TRBJ2-2	TRBD2	TGCGCCAGCAGCCATCCGTCCGGGACTAGCGTGATGGGGGAGCTGTTTTTT	CASSHPSGTSVMGELFF
TRBV14	.	TRBJ1-4	.	TGTGCCAGCAGCCAAGCAGCTATGCAAGGGTTGGGGCAAGTTGAAAAACTGTTTTTT	CASSQAAMQGLGQVEKLFF
TRBV27	.	TRBJ2-7	TRBD1	TGTGCCAGCAGTTTGTCGGGACAGAACTACGAGCAGTACTTC	CASSLSGQNYEQYF
TRBV5-4	.	TRBJ2-7	.	TGTGCCAGCAGCTCCGAGGGGCCGGGGGAGCAGTACTTC	CASSSEGPGEQYF
TRBV6-6	.	TRBJ2-7	TRBD2	TGTGCCAGCAGCCCCTTGGAGCGGGAGGGCGCAAAGTTC	CASSPLEREGAKF
TRBV4-1	.	TRBJ2-1	TRBD2	TGCGCCAGCAGCCAAGACTCTCTAGCGGGGGAAGTTGAGCAGTTCTTC	CASSQDSLAGEVEQFF
TRBV27	.	TRBJ2-1	TRBD2	TGTGCCAGCAGTTTAGGGACTAGCGGAGGGGCAAGACAGTTCTTC	CASSLGTSGGARQFF
TRBV4-1	.	TRBJ2-5	TRBD2	TGCGCCAGCAGCCAAGATACCCTAGCGGCCCCGGAGACCCAGTACTTC	CASSQDTLAAPETQYF
TRBV28	.	TRBJ2-5	.	TGTGCCAGCATTCAGGGCGAGACCCAGTACTTC	CASIQGETQYF
TRBV11-2	.	TRBJ1-2	.	TGTGCCAGCAGCTTAGTGGGGGGTAACTATGGCTACACCTTC	CASSLVGGNYGYTF